These 27 T cell receptor beta chains came from one sample sequenced in a study of blood T cell repertoires in COVID-19. Data came from immunoSEQ multiplex PCR; TCRdb stores just in-frame clones and leaves some out. This table holds roughly 230,000 clones, roughly 87% found once. Material for sequencing was peripheral blood. The origin of the receptors is a woman aged 40 to 50 who had recovered from COVID-19.

The rearrangement joins TRBV5-5 to TRBJ2-2, with D maybe TRBD1 (5 bases). V lost 3 bases to trimming and J lost 3 bases, with 12 bases between them. This CDR3 is built from 15 residues. CDR1 SGHKS and CDR2 YYEKEE come from the germline V gene (reference sequence). The CDR3 here is CASSSSDSYTGELFF. The DNA of the CDR3 is TGTGCCAGCAGCTCTTCAGACAGTTACACCGGGGAGCTGTTTTTT.

This clone is a singleton in its sample. The chain carries TRBV28 and TRBJ1-5; D is uncertain. This CDR3 spans 16 amino acids. Trimming took off 2 bases at V and 2 bases at J, with 13 bases between the two ends. The germline V gene has CDR1 MDHEN and CDR2 SYDVKM. CDR3 region: CASSLRLGGGNQPQHF. CDR3 nucleotide sequence: TGTGCCAGCAGTTTACGGCTCGGAGGTGGCAATCAGCCCCAGCATTTT.

J is TRBJ2-3 and V is TRBV28, with 7 bases that match TRBD2. The CDR3 spans 15 residues. Trimming took 2 bases from V and 7 from J; bases not matched to a gene: 9. Germline CDR1 MDHEN, CDR2 SYDVKM. The CDR3 nucleotides read TGTGCCAGCAGTTTACTATTAATGGGAGGGTATACGCAGTATTTT. Translation: CASSLLLMGGYTQYF.

The rearrangement uses TRBV6-2 or TRBV6-3 and TRBJ2-7; 8 positions match TRBD2. Germline V gives CDR1 MNHEY, CDR2 SVGEGT. The CDR3 spans 14 residues. V shed 6 bases, J shed 0 bases, and the junction held 4 bases outside the gene matches. The CDR3 DNA sequence: TGTGCCAGCAGCTCTACTAGCGGCTCCTACGAGCAGTACGTC. Protein: CASSSTSGSYEQYV.

This clone occurred once. This chain connects TRBV18 to TRBJ1-4; 12 nucleotides line up with TRBD1. The CDR3 totals 18 residues. Germline CDR1 reads KGHSH; CDR2 reads LQKENI. With 6 bases clipped from V and 8 bases from J, the junction kept 16 bases outside the gene matches. Here the CDR3 reads CASSIPGQGAQIREKLFF. The CDR3 coding sequence is TGTGCCAGCTCGATACCGGGACAGGGGGCGCAGATTCGGGAAAAACTGTTTTTT.

The V and J genes are TRBV7-2 and TRBJ2-5; 9 nucleotides match TRBD1. The V gene end was trimmed by 5 bases and the J gene end by 4 bases; junction bases not matched to a gene: 5. The CDR3 length is 14 residues. Germline CDR1 SGHTA, CDR2 FQGNSA. The CDR3 loop reads CASSRDRAAETQYF. CDR3 DNA: TGTGCCAGCAGCCGGGACAGGGCAGCAGAGACCCAGTACTTC.

This clone has more than one count but fewer than ten. This rearrangement joins TRBV3-1 (or the pseudogene TRBV3-2) to TRBJ2-1; no reliable D call. V was cut by 4 bases and J by 6 bases, with 7 bases left in between. Germline CDR1 reads LGHDT; CDR2 reads YNNKEL (reference sequence). CDR3 length equals 12 residues. The CDR3 loop reads CASSPPSNEQFF. Written as DNA, the CDR3 is TGTGCCAGCAGCCCCCCCTCCAATGAGCAGTTCTTC.

V gene TRBV7-2 combines with J gene TRBJ2-7, with D possibly being TRBD2 (6 bases). The CDR3 runs to 14 residues. V gave up 5 bases and J gave up 0 bases, with 11 bases separating them. CDR1 is SGHTA, CDR2 FQGNSA, per germline. The CDR3 is CASSLGLSSYEQYF. The CDR3 coding sequence is TGTGCCAGCAGCCTCGGACTAAGCTCCTACGAGCAGTACTTC.

The chain is built from TRBV7-9 and TRBJ1-1; tentative D call: TRBD1 (6 bases). The ends were cut back, 1 base at V and 4 bases at J, with 13 bases in the middle. The germline CDR1 and CDR2 sequences are SEHNR and FQNEAQ (reference sequence). The CDR3 covers 15 residues. Written as DNA, the CDR3 is TGTGCCAGCAGCTTAGGACAGGCTTTGAGCACTGAAGCTTTCTTT. Its protein product is CASSLGQALSTEAFF.

V gene TRBV15 combines with J gene TRBJ2-6; D remains unclear. From germline, CDR1 is LNHNV and CDR2 YYDKDF (reference sequence). The CDR3 is 13 amino acids. V was cut by 9 bases and J by 2 bases, with 8 bases left in between. The CDR3 protein is CATSSAGANVLTF. The DNA of the CDR3 is TGTGCCACGTCGTCCGCTGGGGCCAACGTCCTGACTTTC.

The J gene is TRBJ2-5, the V gene TRBV7-9; TRBD1 might be the D (7 bases). Per the germline V gene, CDR1 is SEHNR and CDR2 is FQNEAQ (reference sequence). This CDR3 is built from 15 residues. Trimming pared 2 bases from V and 10 bases from J, leaving 20 bases between. CDR3 sequence: CASSLRDTSQGGQYF. The CDR3 nucleotides read TGTGCCAGCAGCTTACGGGACACTTCGCAGGGGGGCCAGTACTTC.

The chain employs TRBV27 and TRBJ1-5; 8 nucleotides line up with TRBD1. Germline trimming cut 6 bases from V and 10 bases from J; bases unmatched to any gene: 8. Germline values: CDR1 MNHEY, CDR2 SMNVEV (reference sequence). The CDR3 sequence is 13 residues long. CDR3 DNA sequence: TGTGCCAGCAGCCCAATCGGACAGGGACCCCAGCATTTT. Encoded protein: CASSPIGQGPQHF.

The chain couples TRBV2 to TRBJ2-7, with D unclear. Germline CDR1 SNHLY, CDR2 FYNNEI. V lost 4 bases, J lost 3 bases, and 10 bases lay in between. This CDR3 contains 13 residues. As DNA, the CDR3 is TGTGCCAGCAGTGTGAGGCCTGTCTACGAGCAGTACTTC. It encodes CASSVRPVYEQYF.

The chain recombines TRBV21-1 with TRBJ2-7; no check of the table's D call, TRBD2, against the DNA was made. TRBV21-1 is an annotated pseudogene. This CDR3 has 19 amino acids. CDR3 loop: CASSNRLAGAGKSSYEQYV. The CDR3 DNA sequence: TGTGCCAGCAGCAATCGACTAGCGGGAGCGGGTAAAAGCTCCTACGAGCAGTACGTC.

The V gene is TRBV6-5, the J gene TRBJ1-4; no clear D gene. This CDR3 spans 15 amino acids. CDR1 MNHEY and CDR2 SVGAGI come from the germline V gene. The V and J ends lost 4 bases and 1 base respectively, with 10 bases between them. CDR3: CASSSSGETNEKLFF. DNA of the CDR3: TGTGCCAGCAGTTCATCGGGAGAAACTAATGAAAAACTGTTTTTT.

V and J are TRBV28 and TRBJ1-1; 9 nucleotides match TRBD1. V lost 6 bases, J lost 4 bases, and 9 bases stayed unmatched. There are 15 residues in the CDR3. Germline CDR1 is MDHEN and CDR2 is SYDVKM. The chain's CDR3 is CASSGDREVVTEAFF. CDR3 DNA: TGTGCCAGCAGCGGGGACAGGGAGGTGGTCACTGAAGCTTTCTTT. Based on the CDR3 plus reference TRBV28 and TRBJ1-1, the full variable domain is DVKVTQSSRYLVKRTGEKVFLECVQDMDHENMFWYRQDPGLGLRLIYFSYDVKMKEKGDIPEGYSVSREKKERFSLILESASTNQTSMYLCASSGDREVVTEAFFGQGTRLTVV.

The chain has TRBV7-9 and TRBJ2-1; TRBD1 might be the D (6 bases). The germline V gene has CDR1 SEHNR and CDR2 FQNEAQ (reference sequence). V was clipped by 2 bases and J by 6 bases, with 17 bases between them. The CDR3 extends over 16 amino acids. The CDR3 bases are TGTGCCAGCAGCTTAAACAGGGATACGTTTTTCAATGAGCAGTTCTTC. As protein: CASSLNRDTFFNEQFF.

This chain joins TRBV5-1 and TRBJ2-3; no clear D. In germline, CDR1 is SGHRS, CDR2 YFSETQ. There are 13 residues in the CDR3. V shed 0 bases and J shed 9 bases, with 11 bases lying between them. The CDR3 spells CASSLAVAETQYF. The CDR3 DNA reads as TGCGCCAGCAGCTTGGCAGTCGCGGAGACGCAGTATTTT.

The chain couples TRBV7-3 to TRBJ2-2; TRBD2 agrees at 13 bases. This CDR3 contains 15 residues. V shed 6 bases, J shed 5 bases, and the junction held 3 bases outside the gene matches. The germline gives CDR1 SGHTA, CDR2 FQGTGA. In nucleotides, the CDR3 is TGTGCCAGCAGTCAGGGACTAGCGGGGACCGGGGAGCTGTTTTTT. Its protein product is CASSQGLAGTGELFF.

J is TRBJ2-1 and V is TRBV4-3, with D possibly TRBD2 on 5 matching bases. CDR3 length: 15 residues. V was clipped by 0 bases and J by 8 bases, with 14 bases between them. Germline assignment: CDR1 LGHNA and CDR2 YSLEER. The CDR3 DNA sequence: TGCGCCAGCAGCCAAGACGAGGGTAGAGTGGATGAGCAGTTCTTC. The encoded protein is CASSQDEGRVDEQFF.

The chain links TRBV11-3 to TRBJ2-2; 11 positions match TRBD2. Germline V lookup: CDR1 SGHNT, CDR2 YENEEA. The CDR3 loop spans 18 amino acids. The ends lost 3 bases at V and 1 base at J; junction bases unmatched: 7. Written as DNA, the CDR3 is TGTGCCAGCAGCTTCAATTGGGGGACTAGCGGGAACACCGGGGAGCTGTTTTTT. Translation: CASSFNWGTSGNTGELFF.

The chain recombines TRBV27 with TRBJ2-5, with 7 nucleotides matching TRBD1. In germline, CDR1 is MNHEY, CDR2 SMNVEV (reference sequence). With V trimmed by 5 bases and J by 5 bases, 5 bases remained unmatched. There are 13 residues in the CDR3. The CDR3 region has the DNA TGTGCCAGCAGTACACAGGGGACGGAGACCCAGTACTTC. This gives the protein CASSTQGTETQYF.

V gene TRBV24-1 combines with J gene TRBJ1-2, with a weak D call TRBD1 (6 bases). This CDR3 region has 13 residues. Trimming took off 7 bases at V and 7 bases at J, with 15 bases between the two ends. Germline-derived CDR1 and CDR2 are KGHDR and SFDVKD. The CDR3 reads CATRVVGARGYTF. CDR3 DNA sequence: TGTGCCACCAGGGTCGTGGGGGCCCGTGGCTACACCTTC.

This chain uses TRBV5-6 with TRBJ2-2; D is undetermined. CDR1 SGHDT and CDR2 YYEEEE come from the germline V gene. The CDR3 spans 13 residues. Trimming stripped 2 bases from V and 4 bases from J, with 6 bases between. DNA of the CDR3: TGTGCCAGCAGCTTCGCAGTCACCGGGGAGCTGTTTTTT. Its protein product is CASSFAVTGELFF. The whole variable domain, remainder taken from reference TRBV5-6 and TRBJ2-2, is DAGVTQSPTHLIKTRGQQVTLRCSPKSGHDTVSWYQQALGQGPQFIFQYYEEEERQRGNFPDRFSGHQFPNYSSELNVNALLLGDSALYLCASSFAVTGELFFGEGSRLTVL.

The chain joins TRBV18 to TRBJ2-7; TRBD1 is a possible D gene (5 bases). Trimming stripped 10 bases from V and 2 bases from J, with 15 bases between. CDR3 length: 13 residues. Germline V gene sequence: CDR1 KGHSH, CDR2 LQKENI. The CDR3 loop reads CATLSDSTYEQYF. In DNA form, the CDR3 reads TGTGCCACCCTAAGCGACAGCACCTACGAGCAGTACTTC.

The gene calls are TRBV27 and TRBJ2-7; 9 bases map to TRBD2. This CDR3 comprises 14 residues. V shed 2 bases, J shed 6 bases, and the junction held 5 bases outside the gene matches. CDR1 is MNHEY, CDR2 SMNVEV, per germline (reference sequence). CDR3 sequence: CASSLTRLAAEQYV. The CDR3 DNA reads as TGTGCCAGCAGTTTAACGAGACTAGCGGCCGAGCAGTACGTC.

The chain uses TRBV2 and TRBJ2-3; 10 bases are a match to TRBD2. The CDR3 totals 16 residues. Germline lookup yields CDR1 SNHLY and CDR2 FYNNEI. J gave up 2 bases and V 5 bases, and 7 bases lay outside the gene matches. The CDR3: CASSLRLAGFTDTQYF. CDR3 sequence (DNA): TGTGCCAGCAGTCTCCGACTAGCGGGCTTCACAGATACGCAGTATTTT.